This entry lists 8 T cell receptor beta chains sequenced from one sample in a study of T-cell reconstitution after alpha-beta-depleted transplantation in children. Construction of the TCRbeta library involved unique molecular identifiers. Each CDR3 protein gets one entry after TCRdb re-called the PCR reads with MiXCR. The sample holds 700,000 to 950,000 distinct CDR3 sequences, less than 20% seen once. Sequencing used PBMCs, mostly from graft donor cells, obtained 360 days after TCRalphabeta/CD19-depleted stem cell transplant. The source of these receptors is a male patient under 18 who had a stem cell transplant for acute lymphoblastic leukemia, so the T cells may come from the graft donor.

V is TRBV11-2 and J is TRBJ2-3; D unresolved. Trimming shortened V by 2 bases and J by 6 bases, and 9 bases separated the two germline ends. CDR1 SGHAT and CDR2 FQNNGV come from the germline V gene. This CDR3 comprises 13 residues. The CDR3 loop is CASSLKESDTQYF. CDR3 DNA sequence: TGTGCCAGCAGCTTAAAGGAGTCGGATACGCAGTATTTT. The full variable domain, its missing parts supplied by reference TRBV11-2 and TRBJ2-3, is EAGVAQSPRYKIIEKRQSVAFWCNPISGHATLYWYQQILGQGPKLLIQFQNNGVVDDSQLPKDRFSAERLKGVDSTLKIQPAKLEDSAVYLCASSLKESDTQYFGPGTRLTVL.

The CDR3 DNA reads as TGTGCCAGCAGCACATGGGGACAGCCCTTGGGAGATGAGCAGTACTTC. As protein: CASSTWGQPLGDEQYF. The gene calls are TRBV21-1 and TRBJ2-7; the table names TRBD1, a call not compared with the DNA. TRBV21-1 is reported as a pseudogene. The CDR3 is made up of 16 amino acids.

This clonotype has just a few counts. The gene calls are TRBV10-3 and TRBJ2-3; D may be TRBD2 (6 bases). Trimming pared 8 bases from V and 2 bases from J, leaving 23 bases between. The CDR3 length is 17 residues. Per the germline V gene, CDR1 is ENHRY and CDR2 is SYGVKD. Here the CDR3 reads CAIGGEGLHPLTDTQYF. For the CDR3, the DNA is TGTGCCATCGGCGGGGAAGGACTACATCCCCTCACAGATACGCAGTATTTT.

This clonotype was detected ten times or more. The chain employs TRBV12-3 or TRBV12-4 and TRBJ2-3; D unclear. The germline V and J ends were trimmed by 3 bases and 0 bases, with 10 bases remaining between them. The CDR3 consists of 15 residues. The CDR3 DNA reads as TGTGCCAGCAGTTTCCCGGTTTCTAGCACAGATACGCAGTATTTT. Translating it yields CASSFPVSSTDTQYF.

The chain joins TRBV12-3 or TRBV12-4 to TRBJ2-5, with 9 bases aligning to TRBD1. V dropped 5 bases and J dropped 7; count of bases not matched to a gene: 5. The CDR3 covers 13 residues. This CDR3 reads CASSPGTGLTQYF. In DNA, the CDR3 is TGTGCCAGCAGTCCCGGGACAGGGTTGACCCAGTACTTC.

This clonotype came up a few times. V is TRBV29-1 and J is TRBJ2-1, with 9 bases fitting TRBD1. CDR1 SQVTM and CDR2 ANQGSEA come from the germline V gene. The CDR3 has 14 residues. Trimming at V came to 6 bases and at J to 3 bases, leaving 6 bases not matched to a gene. CDR3 in amino acids: CSVPDRGDYNEQFF. In DNA form, the CDR3 reads TGCAGCGTCCCGGACAGGGGTGACTACAATGAGCAGTTCTTC.

The chain has TRBV12-3 or TRBV12-4 and TRBJ1-1, with a weak D call TRBD1 (5 bases). V was pared by 6 bases and J by 2 bases, with 13 bases between. The CDR3 has 14 amino acids. The CDR3 reads CASSWGRGNTEAFF. CDR3 DNA: TGTGCCAGCAGCTGGGGCAGAGGCAACACTGAAGCTTTCTTT.

The gene calls are TRBV6-5 and TRBJ2-3, with TRBD2 as a possible D gene (5 bases). Between the trimmed V and J ends, which lost 0 bases and 4 bases, there was a span of 8 bases. The CDR3 is made up of 14 amino acids. CDR1 is MNHEY and CDR2 is SVGAGI in the germline V gene. The DNA of the CDR3 is TGTGCCAGCAGTTACTCGGCTAGCCCAGATACGCAGTATTTT. Translating it yields CASSYSASPDTQYF.